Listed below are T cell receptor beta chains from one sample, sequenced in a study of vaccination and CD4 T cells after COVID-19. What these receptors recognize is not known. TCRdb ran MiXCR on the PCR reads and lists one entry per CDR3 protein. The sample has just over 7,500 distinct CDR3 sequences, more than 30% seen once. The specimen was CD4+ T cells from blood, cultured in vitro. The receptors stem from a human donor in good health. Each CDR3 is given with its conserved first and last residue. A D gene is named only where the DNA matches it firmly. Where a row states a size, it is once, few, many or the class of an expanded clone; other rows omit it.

CDR3 DNA: TGTGCCAGCAGCGTAGGTAGGGGACTAGCAGGAGATACGCAGTATTTT
CDR3 protein: CASSVGRGLAGDTQYF
V gene: TRBV9
CDR3 length: 16
clone size: once
J gene: TRBJ2-3
D gene: TRBD2

CDR3 DNA: TGTGCCACCAGTGATCCCGGGACTAGCGGGACCGGCGAGACCCAGTACTTC
CDR3 protein: CATSDPGTSGTGETQYF
V gene: TRBV24-1
CDR3 length: 17
clone size: few
J gene: TRBJ2-5
D gene: TRBD2

CDR3 DNA: TGTGCCAGCAGCTTAAGGAGCGGGCCATCCTACGAGCAGTACTTC
CDR3 protein: CASSLRSGPSYEQYF
V gene: TRBV11-3
CDR3 length: 15
clone size: -
J gene: TRBJ2-7
D gene: -

CDR3 DNA: TGCGCCAGCAGTCGCGGGTTGAACACTGAAGCTTTCTTT
CDR3 protein: CASSRGLNTEAFF
V gene: TRBV4-3
CDR3 length: 13
clone size: -
J gene: TRBJ1-1
D gene: -

CDR3 DNA: TGTGCCAGCAGCGGGGGAAAGTCGGATCAGCCCCAGCATTTT
CDR3 protein: CASSGGKSDQPQHF
V gene: TRBV7-9
CDR3 length: 14
clone size: -
J gene: TRBJ1-5
D gene: -

CDR3 DNA: TGTGCCAGCAGCTTGGCAGGGGGCTATGGGGCCAACGTCCTGACTTTC
CDR3 protein: CASSLAGGYGANVLTF
V gene: TRBV5-5
CDR3 length: 16
clone size: -
J gene: TRBJ2-6
D gene: TRBD1

CDR3 DNA: TGTGCCAGCAGGGTGACAGGGGGTAAAAATGAGCAGTTCTTC
CDR3 protein: CASRVTGGKNEQFF
V gene: TRBV7-2
CDR3 length: 14
clone size: -
J gene: TRBJ2-1
D gene: TRBD1

CDR3 DNA: TGTGCCACCAGTGATCCAGCAGGGAGGGCCCGAGATGAGCAGTTCTTC
CDR3 protein: CATSDPAGRARDEQFF
V gene: TRBV24-1
CDR3 length: 16
clone size: -
J gene: TRBJ2-1
D gene: TRBD2

CDR3 DNA: TGCAGTGCTAGAGATCCTCAGGGGGTGATAGGGCAGCCCCAGCATTTT
CDR3 protein: CSARDPQGVIGQPQHF
V gene: TRBV20-1
CDR3 length: 16
clone size: medium-sized
J gene: TRBJ1-5
D gene: TRBD1

CDR3 DNA: TGTGCCAGCAGAGGTGACGGACCCTATGGCTACACCTTC
CDR3 protein: CASRGDGPYGYTF
V gene: TRBV6-1
CDR3 length: 13
clone size: medium-sized
J gene: TRBJ1-2
D gene: -

CDR3 DNA: TGTGCCAGTAGTTGGGGGACTAGCGGAGCCACAAACCTCTACGAGCAGTACTTC
CDR3 protein: CASSWGTSGATNLYEQYF
V gene: TRBV19
CDR3 length: 18
clone size: -
J gene: TRBJ2-7
D gene: TRBD2

CDR3 DNA: TGTGCCAGCAGCGGGGGACAGCTAGTGACAGATACGCAGTATTTT
CDR3 protein: CASSGGQLVTDTQYF
V gene: TRBV7-9
CDR3 length: 15
clone size: -
J gene: TRBJ2-3
D gene: TRBD1